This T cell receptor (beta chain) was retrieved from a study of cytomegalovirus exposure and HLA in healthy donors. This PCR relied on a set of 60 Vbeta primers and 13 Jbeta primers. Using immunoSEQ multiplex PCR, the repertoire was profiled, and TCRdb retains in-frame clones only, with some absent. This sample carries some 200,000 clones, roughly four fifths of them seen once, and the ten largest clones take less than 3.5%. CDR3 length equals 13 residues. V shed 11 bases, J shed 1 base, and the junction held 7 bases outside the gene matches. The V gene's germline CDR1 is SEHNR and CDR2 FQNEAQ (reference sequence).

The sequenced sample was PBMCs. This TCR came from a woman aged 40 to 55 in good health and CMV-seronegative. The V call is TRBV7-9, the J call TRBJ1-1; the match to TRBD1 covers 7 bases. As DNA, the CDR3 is TGTGCCTGTGGGGGACAGCCGAACACTGAAGCTTTCTTT. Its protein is CACGGQPNTEAFF.